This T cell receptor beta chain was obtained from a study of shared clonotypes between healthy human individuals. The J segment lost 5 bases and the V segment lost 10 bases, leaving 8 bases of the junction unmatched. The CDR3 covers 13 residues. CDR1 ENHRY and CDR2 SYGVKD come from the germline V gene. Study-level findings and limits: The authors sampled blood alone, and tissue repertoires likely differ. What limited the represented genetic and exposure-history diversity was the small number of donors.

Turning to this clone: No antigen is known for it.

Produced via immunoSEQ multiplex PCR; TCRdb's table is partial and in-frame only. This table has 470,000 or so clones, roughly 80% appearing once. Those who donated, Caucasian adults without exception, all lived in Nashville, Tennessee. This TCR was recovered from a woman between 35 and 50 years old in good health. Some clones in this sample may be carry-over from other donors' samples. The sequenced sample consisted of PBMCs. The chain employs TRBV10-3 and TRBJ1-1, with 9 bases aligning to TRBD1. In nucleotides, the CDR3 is TGTGCCACCGAGGGACAGGGAGGGACTGAAGCTTTCTTT. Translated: CATEGQGGTEAFF.